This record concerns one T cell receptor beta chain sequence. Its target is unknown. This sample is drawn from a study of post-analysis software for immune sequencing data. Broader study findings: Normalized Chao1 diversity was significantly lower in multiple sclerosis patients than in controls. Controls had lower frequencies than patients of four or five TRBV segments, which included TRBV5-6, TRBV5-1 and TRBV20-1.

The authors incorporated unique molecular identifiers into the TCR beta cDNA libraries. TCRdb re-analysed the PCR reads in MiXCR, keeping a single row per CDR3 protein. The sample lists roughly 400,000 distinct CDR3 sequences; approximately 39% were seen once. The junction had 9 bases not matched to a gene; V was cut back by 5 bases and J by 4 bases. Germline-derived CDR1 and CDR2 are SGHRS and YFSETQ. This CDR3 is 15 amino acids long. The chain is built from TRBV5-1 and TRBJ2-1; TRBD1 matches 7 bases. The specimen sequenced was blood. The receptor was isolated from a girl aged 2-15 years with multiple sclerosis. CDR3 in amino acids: CASSIPTGPYNEQFF. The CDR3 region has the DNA TGCGCCAGCAGTATTCCGACAGGGCCTTACAATGAGCAGTTCTTC.